Below, one TCR beta chain is given with its context. Sequencing was performed with immunoSEQ multiplex PCR; in TCRdb, only in-frame clones are kept and a portion is missing. The repertoire has 65,000 to 85,000 clones, approximately 96% of them found once; the top ten carry around 0.2%. This sample was taken from a study of technical replicates of blood from a few donors. The CDR3 contains 14 residues. The germline gives CDR1 LGHNA, CDR2 YNFKEQ. V was shortened by 4 bases and J by 1 base, with 10 bases between the two germline ends. This sequence was found in a human donor in good health. The sample consisted of T cells isolated from PBMCs. The V gene is TRBV4-2, the J gene TRBJ1-1, with unresolved D. CDR3 region: CASSPLPGNTEAFF. The CDR3 DNA reads TGTGCCAGCAGCCCCTTGCCAGGGAACACTGAAGCTTTCTTT.